The 7 T cell receptor beta chains reported below all come from one sample, sequenced in a study of blood T cell repertoires in COVID-19. Assay: immunoSEQ multiplex PCR; the TCRdb copy retains only in-frame clones and omits some. The profile shows almost 250,000 clones, around 85% of them singletons. Sequenced sample: PBMCs or T cells enriched from blood (not recorded which). These receptors were collected from a woman aged 50 to 60 with acute COVID-19.

This clone was seen only once. The chain couples TRBV7-3 to TRBJ1-2, with 7 nucleotides matching TRBD1. Germline V CDR1 and CDR2: SGHTA, FQGTGA. This CDR3 is 13 amino acids long. The ends lost 5 bases at V and 9 bases at J; junction bases unmatched: 9. In DNA, the CDR3 is TGTGCCAGCAGCATATCCGAGACAGGGCGCTACACCTTC. Its protein product is CASSISETGRYTF.

The rearrangement joins TRBV6-5 to TRBJ2-7, with D possibly matching TRBD1 (5 bases). Trimming shortened V by 0 bases and J by 0 bases, and 12 bases separated the two germline ends. From germline, CDR1 is MNHEY and CDR2 SVGAGI. This CDR3 region has 16 residues. DNA for the CDR3: TGTGCCAGCAGTTACTCGTCCAGGACACTCTCCTACGAGCAGTACTTC. Amino acids: CASSYSSRTLSYEQYF.

The chain uses TRBV4-3 and TRBJ1-2; TRBD1 aligns across 7 bases. This CDR3 spans 17 amino acids. V lost 0 bases and J lost 4; bases outside the gene matches: 11. Germline V gene sequence: CDR1 LGHNA, CDR2 YSLEER. This CDR3 is CASSQDLSNRGFYGYTF. The CDR3 DNA is TGCGCCAGCAGCCAAGATTTAAGTAACAGGGGATTCTATGGCTACACCTTC.

The chain's CDR3 is CASSRAQSSYEQYF. The CDR3, as DNA: TGTGCCAGCAGCCGGGCGCAGAGCTCCTACGAGCAGTACTTC. The chain carries TRBV3-1 (or the pseudogene TRBV3-2) and TRBJ2-7; D is undetermined. Germline CDR1 reads LGHDT; CDR2 reads YNNKEL (reference sequence). The CDR3 totals 14 residues. Trimming left V 4 bases short and J 0 bases short, with 10 bases between.

The rearrangement links TRBV2 to TRBJ2-2, with D perhaps TRBD1 (6 bases). The CDR3 has 15 amino acids. The germline V gene encodes CDR1 SNHLY and CDR2 FYNNEI. Trimming removed 6 bases at V and 5 bases at J, with 16 bases between. The CDR3 loop reads CASRRGTPNTGELFF. DNA for the CDR3: TGTGCCAGCAGGAGGGGGACCCCTAATACCGGGGAGCTGTTTTTT. Complete variable domain (other parts from reference TRBV2 and TRBJ2-2): EPEVTQTPSHQVTQMGQEVILRCVPISNHLYFYWYRQILGQKVEFLVSFYNNEISEKSEIFDDQFSVERPDGSNFTLKIRSTKLEDSAMYFCASRRGTPNTGELFFGEGSRLTVL.

CDR3 DNA sequence: TGTGCCAGTTTCGGCAGGGGTGGCACCGGGGAGCTGTTTTTT. Translated: CASFGRGGTGELFF. The J gene is TRBJ2-2, the V gene TRBV27; possibly TRBD1 for D (6 bases). The CDR3 covers 14 residues. Germline CDR1 is MNHEY and CDR2 is SMNVEV (reference sequence). V lost 9 bases, J lost 4 bases, and 15 bases lay in between.

The chain recombines TRBV19 with TRBJ1-4; D is unresolved. The CDR3 consists of 14 residues. The V end was cut by 4 bases, the J end by 5 bases, with 11 bases between. Germline V gene lookup returns CDR1 LNHDA and CDR2 SQIVND (reference sequence). The CDR3 sequence: CASSTLAVNEKLFF. The CDR3 nucleotides read TGTGCCAGTAGTACCCTCGCAGTGAATGAAAAACTGTTTTTT.